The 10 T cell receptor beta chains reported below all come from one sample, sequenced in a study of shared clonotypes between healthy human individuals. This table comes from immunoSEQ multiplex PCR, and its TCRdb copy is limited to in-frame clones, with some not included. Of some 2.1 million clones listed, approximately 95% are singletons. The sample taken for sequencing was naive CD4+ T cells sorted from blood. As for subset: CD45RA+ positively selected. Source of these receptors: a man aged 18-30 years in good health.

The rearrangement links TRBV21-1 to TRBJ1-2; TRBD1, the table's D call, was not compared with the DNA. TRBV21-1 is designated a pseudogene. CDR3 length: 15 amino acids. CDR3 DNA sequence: TGTGCCAGCAGCAACCGGGACAGGCATAACTATGGCTACACCTTC. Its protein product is CASSNRDRHNYGYTF.

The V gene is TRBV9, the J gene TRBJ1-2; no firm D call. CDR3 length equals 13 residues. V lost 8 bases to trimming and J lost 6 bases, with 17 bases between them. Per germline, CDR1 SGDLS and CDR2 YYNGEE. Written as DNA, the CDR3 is TGTGCCAGTAAGGGTAGGGAGGTTAATGGCTACACCTTC. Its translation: CASKGREVNGYTF.

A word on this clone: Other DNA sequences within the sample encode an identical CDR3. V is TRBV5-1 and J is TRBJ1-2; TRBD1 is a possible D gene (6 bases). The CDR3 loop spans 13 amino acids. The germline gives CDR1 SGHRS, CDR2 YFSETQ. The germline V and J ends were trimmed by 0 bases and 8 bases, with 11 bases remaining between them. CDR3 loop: CASSLGAGDGYTF. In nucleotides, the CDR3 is TGCGCCAGCAGCTTGGGCGCAGGGGACGGCTACACCTTC.

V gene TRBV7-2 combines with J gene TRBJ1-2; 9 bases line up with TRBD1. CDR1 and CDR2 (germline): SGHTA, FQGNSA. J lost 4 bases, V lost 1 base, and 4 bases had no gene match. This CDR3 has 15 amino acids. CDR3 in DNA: TGTGCCAGCAGCTTAGGGACAGGGGCAAGCTATGGCTACACCTTC. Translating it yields CASSLGTGASYGYTF.

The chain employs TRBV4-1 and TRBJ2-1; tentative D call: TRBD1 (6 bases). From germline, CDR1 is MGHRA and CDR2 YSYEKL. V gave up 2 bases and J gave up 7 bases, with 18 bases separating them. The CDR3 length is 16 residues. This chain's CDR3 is CASSQPGVGVGNEQFF. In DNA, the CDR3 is TGCGCCAGCAGCCAACCAGGGGTTGGGGTGGGGAATGAGCAGTTCTTC.

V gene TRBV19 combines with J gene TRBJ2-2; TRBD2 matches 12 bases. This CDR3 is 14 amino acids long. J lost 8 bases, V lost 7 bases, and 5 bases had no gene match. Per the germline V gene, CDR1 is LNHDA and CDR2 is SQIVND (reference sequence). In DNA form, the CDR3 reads TGTGCCAGTAATATTGGACTAGCGGGAGGGGAGCTGTTTTTT. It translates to CASNIGLAGGELFF.

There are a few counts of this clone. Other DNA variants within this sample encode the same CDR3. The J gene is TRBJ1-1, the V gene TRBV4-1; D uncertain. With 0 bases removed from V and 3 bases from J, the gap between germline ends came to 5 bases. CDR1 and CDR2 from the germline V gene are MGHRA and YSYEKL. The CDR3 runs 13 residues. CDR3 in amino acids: CASSQDGYTEAFF. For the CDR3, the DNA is TGCGCCAGCAGCCAAGACGGTTACACTGAAGCTTTCTTT.

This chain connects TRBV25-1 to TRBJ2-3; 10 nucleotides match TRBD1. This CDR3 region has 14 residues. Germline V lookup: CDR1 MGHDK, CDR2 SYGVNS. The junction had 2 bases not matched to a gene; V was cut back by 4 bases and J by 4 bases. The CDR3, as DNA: TGTGCCAGCAGTGCGGACAGGGGGGCAGATACGCAGTATTTT. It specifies CASSADRGADTQYF.

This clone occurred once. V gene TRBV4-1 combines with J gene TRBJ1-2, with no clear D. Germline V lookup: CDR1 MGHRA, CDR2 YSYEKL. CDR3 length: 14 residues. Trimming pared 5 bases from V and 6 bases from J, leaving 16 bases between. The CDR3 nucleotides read TGCGCCAGCAGCTTCCCGGCGGAGTTGGATGGCTACACCTTC. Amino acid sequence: CASSFPAELDGYTF.

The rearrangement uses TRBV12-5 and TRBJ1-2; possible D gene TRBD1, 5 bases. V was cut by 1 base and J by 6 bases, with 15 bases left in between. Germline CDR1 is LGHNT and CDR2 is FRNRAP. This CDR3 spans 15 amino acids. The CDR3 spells CASGLGQGPRDGYTF. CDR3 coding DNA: TGTGCTAGTGGTTTGGGTCAGGGCCCGCGGGATGGCTACACCTTC. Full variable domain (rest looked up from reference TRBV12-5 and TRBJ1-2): DARVTQTPRHKVTEMGQEVTMRCQPILGHNTVFWYRQTMMQGLELLAYFRNRAPLDDSGMPKDRFSAEMPDATLATLKIQPSEPRDSAVYFCASGLGQGPRDGYTFGSGTRLTVV.